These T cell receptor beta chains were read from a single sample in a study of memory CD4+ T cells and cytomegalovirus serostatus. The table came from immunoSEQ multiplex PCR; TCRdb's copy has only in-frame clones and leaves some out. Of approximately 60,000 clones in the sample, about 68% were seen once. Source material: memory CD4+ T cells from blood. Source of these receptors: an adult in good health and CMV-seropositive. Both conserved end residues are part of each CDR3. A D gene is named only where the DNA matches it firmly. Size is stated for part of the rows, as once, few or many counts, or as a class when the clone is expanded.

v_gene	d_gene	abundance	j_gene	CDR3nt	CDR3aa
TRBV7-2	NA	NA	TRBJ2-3	TGTGCCAGCGGCGCCGCAGATACGCAGTATTTT	CASGAADTQYF
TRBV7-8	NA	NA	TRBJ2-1	TGTGCCAGCAGCTCCATAGCGGTGAGCTCCTACAATGAGCAGTTCTTC	CASSSIAVSSYNEQFF
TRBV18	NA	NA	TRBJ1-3	TGTGCCAGCTCACCACTTGCGTTAGGGGCTGGAAACACCATATATTTT	CASSPLALGAGNTIYF
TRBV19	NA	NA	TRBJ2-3	TGTGCCAGTAGTAGGACTATCCCAGATACGCAGTATTTT	CASSRTIPDTQYF
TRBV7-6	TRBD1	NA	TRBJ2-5	TGTGCCAGCAGCTTAATCGGACAGGGGGCGGCGGAGACCCAGTACTTC	CASSLIGQGAAETQYF
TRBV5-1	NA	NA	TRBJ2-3	TGCGCCAGCAGCTTCTTAGATACGCAGTATTTT	CASSFLDTQYF
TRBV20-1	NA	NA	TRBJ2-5	TGCAGTGCCCCGGAGAGAGAGACCCAGTACTTC	CSAPERETQYF
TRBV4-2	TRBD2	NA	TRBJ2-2	TGTGCCAGCAGCCAAGAATCCGGCGGGGGCACCGGGGAGCTGTTTTTT	CASSQESGGGTGELFF
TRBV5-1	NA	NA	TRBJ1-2	TGCGCCAGCAGCTTGGAGGGACAAAACTATGGCTACACCTTC	CASSLEGQNYGYTF
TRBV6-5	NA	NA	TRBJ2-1	TGTGCCAGCAGTTACTCGAGGGTATACAATGAGCAGTTCTTC	CASSYSRVYNEQFF
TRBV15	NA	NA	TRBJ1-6	TGTGCCACCAGCAAAGGACAGAGCTCCTATAATTCACCCCTCCACTTT	CATSKGQSSYNSPLHF
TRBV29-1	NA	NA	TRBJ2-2	TGCAGCGTCCAAATCGTCGGGGAGCTGTTTTTT	CSVQIVGELFF
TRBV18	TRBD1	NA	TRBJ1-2	TGTGCCAGCTCACCACCCCGGGACAGCTATGGCTACACCTTC	CASSPPRDSYGYTF
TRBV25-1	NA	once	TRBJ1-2	TGTGCCAGCCGGACCGACGGTCCCGAACAGGTTAAATATGGCTACACCTTC	CASRTDGPEQVKYGYTF
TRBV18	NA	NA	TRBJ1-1	TGTGCCAGCTCACCACCGTGGGGACGGGACACTGAAGCTTTCTTT	CASSPPWGRDTEAFF
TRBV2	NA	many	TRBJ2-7	TGTGCCAGCAGTGTTAACGAGGCTAGCTACGAGCAGTACTTC	CASSVNEASYEQYF
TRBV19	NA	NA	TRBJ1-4	TGTGCCAGTAGTGGGTTAGGAGGACTCGGGGAAAAACTGTTTTTT	CASSGLGGLGEKLFF
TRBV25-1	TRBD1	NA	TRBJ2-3	TGTGCCAGCAGCCGACAGGGGGCAGATACGCAGTATTTT	CASSRQGADTQYF
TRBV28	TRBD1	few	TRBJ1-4	TGTGCCAGCAGTTCCCCGGGACAGGGAGGAAGAACTAATGAAAAACTGTTTTTT	CASSSPGQGGRTNEKLFF
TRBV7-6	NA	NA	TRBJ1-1	TGTGCCAGCAGCTTAGGACAGAACACTGAAGCTTTCTTT	CASSLGQNTEAFF
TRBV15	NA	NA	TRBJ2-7	TGTGCCACGTTAATGCAGGGTCCCTACGAGCAGTACTTC	CATLMQGPYEQYF
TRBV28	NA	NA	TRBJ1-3	TGTGCCAGTGAACCTTACATTAACTCTGGAAACACCATATATTTT	CASEPYINSGNTIYF
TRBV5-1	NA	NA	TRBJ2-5	TGCGCCAGCAGCACTCTAGCGAAAGAGACCCAGTACTTC	CASSTLAKETQYF
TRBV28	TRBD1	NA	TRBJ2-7	TGTGCCAGCAGTTCACCGGGACAGAGCTCCTACGAGCAGTACTTC	CASSSPGQSSYEQYF
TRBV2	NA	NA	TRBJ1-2	TGTGCCAGCACAGTAACAGGCCAAGAGGGAGGCTACACCTTC	CASTVTGQEGGYTF
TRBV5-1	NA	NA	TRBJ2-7	TGCGCCAGCAGCTCAACCGGGACGGGCAACGAGCAGTACTTC	CASSSTGTGNEQYF
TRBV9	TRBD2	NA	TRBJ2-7	TGTGCCAGCAGCGTAACGACTAGCGGGTACGAGCAGTACTTC	CASSVTTSGYEQYF
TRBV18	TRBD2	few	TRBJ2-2	TGTGCCAGCTCACCACGGACCGGGACTAAGAACACCGGGGAGCTGTTTTTT	CASSPRTGTKNTGELFF
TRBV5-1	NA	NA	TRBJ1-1	TGCGCCAGCAGCTTGGAAGTGGGGCGAAAGAGTGAAGCTTTCTTT	CASSLEVGRKSEAFF
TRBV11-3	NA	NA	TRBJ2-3	TGTGCCAGCAGCTTAGAGGCGTGGAGCGGCTCTAGCACAGATACGCAGTATTTT	CASSLEAWSGSSTDTQYF
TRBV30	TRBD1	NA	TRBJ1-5	TGTGCCTGGTCAGGGGGCAAAAATCAGCCCCAGCATTTT	CAWSGGKNQPQHF
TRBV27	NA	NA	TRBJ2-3	TGTGCCAGCTCAATGGGGCGGAGCACAGATACGCAGTATTTT	CASSMGRSTDTQYF
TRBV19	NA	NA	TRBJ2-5	TGTGCCAGTAGTTTGGGACTCCAAGAGACCCAGTACTTC	CASSLGLQETQYF
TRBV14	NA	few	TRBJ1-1	TGTGCCAGCAGCCAAGGCAGGACTGAAGCTTTCTTT	CASSQGRTEAFF
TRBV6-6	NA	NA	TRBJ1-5	TGTGCCAGCAGTTACGGGAGGGGCGCGGGCAATCAGCCCCAGCATTTT	CASSYGRGAGNQPQHF
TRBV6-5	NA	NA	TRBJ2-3	TGTGCCAGCACGGACTACACAGATACGCAGTATTTT	CASTDYTDTQYF
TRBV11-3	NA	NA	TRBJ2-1	TGTGCCAGCAGAGGGGACACCTATGAGCAGTTCTTC	CASRGDTYEQFF
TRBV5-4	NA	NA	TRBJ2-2	TGTGCCAGCAGCTCTGGACCACCTACCAACACCGGGGAGCTGTTTTTT	CASSSGPPTNTGELFF
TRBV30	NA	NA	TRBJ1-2	TGTGCCTGGGTCTGGGCAGGGAGGTGCACCTTC	CAWVWAGRCTF
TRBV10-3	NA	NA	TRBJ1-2	TGTGCCATCAGTGAGTCGACGGGAGTGTATGGCTACACCTTC	CAISESTGVYGYTF